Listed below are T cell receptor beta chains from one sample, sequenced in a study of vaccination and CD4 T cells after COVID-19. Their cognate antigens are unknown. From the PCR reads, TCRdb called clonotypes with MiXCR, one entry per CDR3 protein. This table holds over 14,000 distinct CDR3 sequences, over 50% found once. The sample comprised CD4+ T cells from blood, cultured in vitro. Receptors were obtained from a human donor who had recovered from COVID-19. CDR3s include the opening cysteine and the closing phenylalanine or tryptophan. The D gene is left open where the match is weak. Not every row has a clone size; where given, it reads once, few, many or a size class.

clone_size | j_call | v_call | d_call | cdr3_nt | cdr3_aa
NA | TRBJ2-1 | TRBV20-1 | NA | TGCAGTGCTAGTCAGGACTCCTACAATGAGCAGTTCTTC | CSASQDSYNEQFF
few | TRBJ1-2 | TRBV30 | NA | TGTGCCTGGAGTTCAGGGAGGGCGAACTATGGCTACACCTTC | CAWSSGRANYGYTF
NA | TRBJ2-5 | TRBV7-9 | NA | TGTGCCAGCAGTGCCACCTCCCAAGAGACCCAGTACTTC | CASSATSQETQYF
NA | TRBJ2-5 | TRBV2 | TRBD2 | TGTGCCAGCAGGGATAGCGGGGGGTGGACCCAGTACTTC | CASRDSGGWTQYF
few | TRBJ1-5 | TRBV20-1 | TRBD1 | TGCAGTGCGGGGACAGGGGGGAATCAGCCCCAGCATTTT | CSAGTGGNQPQHF
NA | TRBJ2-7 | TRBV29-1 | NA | TGCAGCGGCCAGGACGGGAACTACGAGCAGTACTTC | CSGQDGNYEQYF
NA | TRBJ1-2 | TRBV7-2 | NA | TGTGCCAGCAGCTTAGCACCGGGTAACTATGGCTACACCTTC | CASSLAPGNYGYTF
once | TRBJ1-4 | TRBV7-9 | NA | TGTGCCAGCAGCTTCTGGGAGGAAAAACTGTTTTTT | CASSFWEEKLFF
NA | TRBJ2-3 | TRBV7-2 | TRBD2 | TGTGCCAGCAAGACAGCGGGACCGACAGATACGCAGTATTTT | CASKTAGPTDTQYF
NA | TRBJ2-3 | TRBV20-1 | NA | TGCAGTGCTAGACAGGGGATAGATACGCAGTATTTT | CSARQGIDTQYF
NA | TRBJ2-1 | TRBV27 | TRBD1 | TGTGCCAGCAGTCCTCTTCGGGACAGGGGTCCCAATGAGCAGTTCTTC | CASSPLRDRGPNEQFF
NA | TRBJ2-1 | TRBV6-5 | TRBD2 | TGTGCCAGCAGTTACAGGACTAGATCAACTGAGCAGTTCTTC | CASSYRTRSTEQFF
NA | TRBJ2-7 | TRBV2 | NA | TGTGCCAGCAGTACTGGGGCGGTCGCCTCCTACGAGCAGTACTTC | CASSTGAVASYEQYF
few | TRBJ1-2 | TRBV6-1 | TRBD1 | TGTGCCAGCAGTGAAGTGCAGGGGGCGCCTTTTGGCTACACCTTC | CASSEVQGAPFGYTF
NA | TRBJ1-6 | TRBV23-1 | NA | TGCGCCAGCAGTCAATGGATCGGGTTTTCCTATAATTCACCCCTCCACTTT | CASSQWIGFSYNSPLHF
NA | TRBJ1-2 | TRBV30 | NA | TGTGCCTGGACTGGGTACTATGGCTACACCTTC | CAWTGYYGYTF
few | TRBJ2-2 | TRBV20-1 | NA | TGCAGTGCTATTGAAAATGGGGTCGGGGAGCTGTTTTTT | CSAIENGVGELFF
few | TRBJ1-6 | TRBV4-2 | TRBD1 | TGTGCCAGCAGCCAAGGGACAGGGAGGTCACCCCTCCACTTT | CASSQGTGRSPLHF
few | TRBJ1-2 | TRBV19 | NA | TGTGCCAGTACACTAGCAGACAGGAAAGGCTATGGCTACACCTTC | CASTLADRKGYGYTF
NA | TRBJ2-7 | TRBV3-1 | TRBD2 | TGTGCCAGCAGCTTCATGACTAGCGGTGACGAGCAGTACTTC | CASSFMTSGDEQYF